This TCR beta chain was retrieved from a study of T-cell memory formation after mild COVID-19. About the study: Clusters were largely donor specific.

Whole-study findings and limits: For second-wave clones that peaked at day 37, SARS-CoV-2 specificity went unverified. Day 15 to 85 contracting clones showed balanced CD4/CD8; later expanders leaned CD4+.

The sample holds a few counts of this clonotype. Antigen specificity is unknown. TCRdb independently ran MiXCR on the 5' RACE reads; one entry per CDR3 protein. Of about 440,000 distinct CDR3 sequences listed, about 20% are singletons. Germline V gene sequence: CDR1 DFQATT, CDR2 SNEGSKA (reference sequence). This CDR3 has 15 residues. Germline trimming cut 1 base from V and 1 base from J; bases unmatched to any gene: 4. The source is an adult woman who had mild COVID-19 (a few samples of this study predate the infection). Cell type and time point are not known. Input material: PBMCs or a T cell subset sorted from them (not recorded which). The gene calls are TRBV20-1 and TRBJ2-5, with TRBD2 matching 9 bases. The CDR3 reads CSARVSGGRQETQYF. Written as DNA, the CDR3 is TGCAGTGCTAGAGTTAGCGGGGGCCGCCAAGAGACCCAGTACTTC.